Given below is one T cell receptor beta chain in context. Its antigen is unknown. The record has no base qualities; no much larger clone is one base away. These data belong to a study of cytomegalovirus exposure and HLA in healthy donors (dated 2017 in TCRdb). In terms of the full investigation: An earlier analysis of several hundred of the donors reported approximately 290 Gb of sequence data and around 120 million unique TCR beta sequences from 150 million to 200 million T cells. To study patterns of TCR occurrence, a later analysis re-analyzed previously published TCR beta repertoires from more than 550 donors and added high-resolution HLA genotyping. Roughly 310 gigabases of sequencing data and some 85 million unique TCR sequences were included in an early release covering roughly 700 HLA-typed donors. To predict cytomegalovirus infection status, the study combined high-throughput TCR immunosequencing, statistical association of individual TCRs with disease status, and machine learning. All discovery cohort repertoires had been generated on a single sequencing platform. Among the roughly 390 genotyped donors, about 83% belonged to the genetic ancestry cluster associated with self-reported Caucasian donors. Rather than drawing on any new phenotypic data, the later analysis identified candidate immune exposures from TCR beta sequences and the way those sequences occurred across donors. Typing coverage varied by locus: roughly 620-630 donors for A, B, C, DRB1 and DQB1; more than 500 for DQA1; more than 600 for DPA1; 400 to 480 for DPB1. Several DR-DQ haplotypes were treated as single units for association and clustering because of strong linkage in the cohort. Using immunosequencing, the study profiled T cell repertoires from around 680 subjects and related those repertoires to cytomegalovirus serostatus. Donor age, sex, ethnicity and CMV serostatus were collected together with the repertoire data. Among 398 genotyped donors of the cohort, an average of about 240,000 unique TCR beta nucleotide sequences were sequenced per donor, 15% to 20% of them non-productive. An earlier analysis of several hundred of the donors used high-throughput TCR beta sequencing to judge whether each TCR beta V gene segment behaved as functional or pseudogenic. A later genetic analysis took genome-wide SNP genotypes for about three fifths of the 666 donors and used that subset as a discovery cohort. HLA typing included class I and class II loci at four-digit resolution. In addition to the first cohort of around 670 subjects, a separate validation cohort of approximately 130 different subjects was used. The aim of the study was to test whether cataloging public T cell receptors could identify signatures of past pathogen exposure.

The cohort consisted of some 730 healthy bone marrow donors. All cohort members were sampled while nominally healthy, although unrecorded immune exposures were likely present. The donor was CMV seropositive and belonged to the group of 250 to 300 seropositive cohort members. A peripheral blood sample was collected from each donor, and TCR beta sequencing was performed on peripheral blood mononuclear cells. The Qiagen DNeasy Blood Extraction Kit was used to extract genomic DNA from the blood cell samples. Points the paper makes about the study in general: An association between a missense DCLRE1C variant and V-gene and J-gene trimming of TCR beta chains was found in a later genetic analysis and replicated in an independent cohort. Sequencing depth was assumed to be roughly uniform across donors in the presence/absence analyses, though that assumption may not hold. In both the original and validation cohorts, the classifier was reported to diagnose cytomegalovirus status with high specificity and sensitivity. A further reported finding was that TCR beta sequences accurately predicted the HLA-A and HLA-B alleles for most subjects in the first cohort. A later analysis found that TCR association rates varied across HLA loci, with DRB1 alleles showing the most associated TCRs and HLA-C alleles the fewest. Assigning TCR associations to individual alleles was difficult when HLA alleles, especially DR and DQ, strongly co-occurred. This cohort had only TCR beta chains sequenced, and the lack of alpha or paired-chain data limited which features could be detected. While some public TCRs were present in many individuals, most TCR sequences turned up only very rarely across donors. CMV serostatus was the only immune exposure information available for the cohort. Because counts were too low, approximately 15 rarely observed V segments, including chromosome 9 orphons, were excluded from the earlier analysis of around 640 of the donors. Broadly in line with IMGT annotations, most TCR beta V segments showed up in productive rearrangements about 87% or about 30% of the time in an earlier analysis of about 500 of the donors. Compared with equally common non-associated chains, HLA-associated TCR beta chains in a later analysis were more clonally expanded and had lower generation probabilities. Specific HLA alleles were associated with over 15,000 TCR beta sequences at a false discovery rate of 0.05 in a later analysis. A cluster of highly shared sequence variants was judged likely to represent a technical artifact of the sequencing pipeline. Three of the identified cytomegalovirus-associated TCR beta chains were confirmed in vitro to be specific for cytomegalovirus antigens. A later analysis reported that several top co-occurrence clusters appeared linked to parvovirus B19, influenza, CMV and Epstein-Barr virus. Some IMGT-functional V segments, including TRBV6-2 and TRBV6-3, could not be told apart with the 87-base-pair reads, so those segments were excluded. The study gave a list of about 170 TCR beta chains associated with cytomegalovirus. The authors suggested that the approach could potentially be extended to other disease states and immunological phenotypes. Compared with the roughly 700-donor mean, donors in an Asian-associated ancestry cluster had fewer N-insertions in productive TCRs, according to a later genetic analysis. Because HLA typing was missing for some donors at each locus, association tests included only the typed subset. In a later analysis, most CMV-associated TCR beta chains were found to appear HLA-restricted, with HLA associations seemingly driven largely by CMV exposure. Linkage disequilibrium might explain the correlated functional status among segregating V segments, but an unknown experimental factor could not be excluded.

The library relied on the immunoSEQ multiplex PCR assay. A mixture of 60 forward primers for TCR Vbeta segments and 13 reverse primers for TCR Jbeta segments was used in the multiplex PCR. The CDR3 region of rearranged TCR beta genes was amplified from genomic DNA with a multiplex PCR assay. The amplified TCR beta libraries were sequenced on the Illumina HiSeq System as 87-base-pair reads. As for the authors' bioinformatics: Across the 600 to 700 repertoires, a later analysis counted 75 million to 90 million unique TCR beta chains, 9 million to 14 million of which were shared by at least two donors. Raw reads were error-corrected and collapsed into unique sequences with a nearest-neighbor algorithm that merged closely related sequences to remove PCR and sequencing errors. CDR3 sequences were aligned to IMGT reference sequences to assign V, D and J gene segments. For a sequence to be retained, a match of at least six nucleotides to both a V gene segment and a J gene segment was required. Rearrangements were classified as productive when the CDR3 lacked stop codons and remained in frame with V and J, and all other rearrangements were classified as non-productive. CDR3 was defined according to IMGT convention as the region running from the second conserved V-encoded cysteine to the conserved J-encoded phenylalanine. Sequences without an unambiguous match to a single V gene segment were excluded from the earlier analysis of over 500 of the donors. In an earlier analysis of approximately 550 of the donors, V segments were called functional above 56.7% productive rearrangements and were called segregating when the between-donor standard deviation exceeded 5%. A statistical classification framework was built for diagnosing cytomegalovirus status from the catalog of TCR beta chain sequences. In a later analysis, TCR nucleotide sequences were compared against IMGT/GENE-DB human TR gene sequences so that V and J genes could be assigned. Using the TCRdist pipeline, a later analysis assigned CDR3 sequences along with most-parsimonious VDJ recombination scenarios. A later analysis defined each TCR beta chain by its CDR3 amino acid sequence plus V-gene family, and excluded reads lacking a unique V-gene family. In a later analysis, 500 to 700 highly shared, low-generation-probability nucleotide sequences were removed to address suspected cross-contamination and a sequencing artifact. In a later analysis, a clonal expansion index was calculated for each public chain from normalized within-repertoire ranks of inferred template counts. A later analysis computed generation probabilities with a VDJ recombination model fitted to out-of-frame rearrangements, and checked the results against IGoR. Hypergeometric tests were used in a later analysis to score TCR-TCR, TCR-HLA and TCR-CMV co-occurrence, with a repertoire-size bias correction applied to the TCR pairs. False discovery rates were estimated in a later analysis by permuting HLA or CMV assignments 20 times. A later analysis grouped co-occurring TCRs with DBSCAN, adding TCRdist sequence similarity when clustering within HLA-allele-positive subsets. For co-occurrence clustering, repertoires with fewer than 30,000 or more than 120,000 public chains were excluded, along with five repertoires with anomalous nucleotide sharing. Held by TCRdb, this immuneACCESS table contains in-frame sequences only and omits some clones. Under half of the omission traces to an unresolved V gene where checked; the cause of the rest is unknown. The DNA was the basis for D and trimming; V, J and clone size are from that table. The sample has under 110,000 clones on record, about four fifths of them singletons. The ten largest clones capture roughly 6% of the sample.

As encoded in the germline V gene, CDR1 is LGHNA while CDR2 is YSLEER. The CDR3, from cysteine to phenylalanine, totals 17 residues. CDR3 DNA is the only sequence kept; it has 51 bases, read in frame from the first base. V sheds 4 bases and J sheds 4 bases, leaving 22 bases between their ends. Sequenced material: PBMCs. The clonotype was recovered from a woman between 50 and 59 years old in good health and CMV-seropositive. The chain is made from TRBV4-3 and TRBJ1-2; TRBD1 might be the D gene, on 5 matching bases. The nucleotide sequence reads as follows: TGCGCCAGCAGCCGGGGAGGGAGGGGCGGGGGTGCCTATGGCTACACCTTC. Protein translation: CASSRGGRGGGAYGYTF.